A single sample gave rise to the 11 T cell receptor beta chains below, sequenced in a study of blood T cell repertoires in COVID-19. Sequencing used immunoSEQ multiplex PCR; TCRdb keeps in-frame clones, though not all of them. The repertoire holds more than 200,000 clones, with more than 75% as singletons. Sequencing was performed on peripheral blood. These receptors came from a woman aged 55 to 70 with COVID-19, enrolled during active disease.

The V and J genes are TRBV11-1 and TRBJ2-1, with TRBD2 identical over 11 bases. Germline CDR1 and CDR2: SGHAT and FQDESV (reference sequence). V lost 3 bases and J lost 5; bases outside the gene matches: 6. The CDR3 spans 16 residues. The CDR3 is CASSLAGTSGNNEQFF. The CDR3 DNA reads TGTGCCAGCAGCTTGGCCGGGACTAGCGGTAACAATGAGCAGTTCTTC.

The V gene is TRBV3-1 (or the pseudogene TRBV3-2), the J gene TRBJ2-2; 9 positions agree with TRBD1. With 1 base clipped from V and 4 bases from J, the junction kept 4 bases outside the gene matches. The V gene's germline CDR1 is LGHDT and CDR2 YNNKEL (reference sequence). The CDR3 extends over 16 amino acids. DNA of the CDR3: TGTGCCAGCAGCCAAGGGGGACAGGGCCGCACCGGGGAGCTGTTTTTT. It is translated as CASSQGGQGRTGELFF.

The chain links TRBV4-2 to TRBJ2-1, with a weak D call TRBD2 (5 bases). The germline gives CDR1 LGHNA, CDR2 YNFKEQ. The CDR3 has 15 amino acids. The V and J ends lost 0 bases and 5 bases respectively, with 11 bases between them. The DNA of the CDR3 is TGTGCCAGCAGCCAAGATCAGAGGACTCACAATGAGCAGTTCTTC. Encoded protein: CASSQDQRTHNEQFF.

This sequence joins TRBV29-1 and TRBJ1-1; D perhaps matches TRBD1 (6 bases). This CDR3 is built from 11 residues. Germline V lookup: CDR1 SQVTM, CDR2 ANQGSEA. Trimming stripped 7 bases from V and 5 bases from J, with 11 bases between. The CDR3 loop is CSGMTGTEAFF. CDR3 nucleotide sequence: TGCAGCGGAATGACAGGAACTGAAGCTTTCTTT.

V usage is TRBV9 and J usage is TRBJ1-1, with D maybe TRBD1 (5 bases). V lost 4 bases to trimming and J lost 5 bases, with 12 bases between them. The CDR3 length is 13 residues. Germline V gene data show CDR1 as SGDLS and CDR2 as YYNGEE. CDR3 protein: CASSTQRGTEAFF. The DNA of the CDR3 is TGTGCCAGCAGCACCCAACGGGGGACTGAAGCTTTCTTT.

This chain uses TRBV11-2 with TRBJ2-7; perhaps TRBD2 as D (6 bases). The CDR3 contains 13 residues. Germline CDR1 and CDR2: SGHAT and FQNNGV. V lost 4 bases to trimming and J lost 6 bases, with 13 bases between them. CDR3 residues: CASSSGTRGEQYF. For the CDR3, the DNA is TGTGCCAGCAGCTCCGGGACTCGCGGCGAGCAGTACTTC.

The chain is built from TRBV3-1 (or the pseudogene TRBV3-2) and TRBJ2-2; the match to TRBD2 covers 8 bases. The germline gives CDR1 LGHDT, CDR2 YNNKEL (reference sequence). This CDR3 is 14 amino acids long. Germline trimming cut 1 base from V and 5 bases from J; bases unmatched to any gene: 0. CDR3 nucleotides: TGTGCCAGCAGCCAAGCTAGCGGGACCGGGGAGCTGTTTTTT. Translated, it gives CASSQASGTGELFF.

The rearrangement uses TRBV7-9 and TRBJ2-5; 7 bases fit TRBD1. Germline CDR1 is SEHNR and CDR2 is FQNEAQ (reference sequence). The CDR3 is 14 amino acids. J gave up 4 bases and V 1 base, and 3 bases lay outside the gene matches. CDR3 nucleotide sequence: TGTGCCAGCAGCTTAGATCGACAGGGAGAGACCCAGTACTTC. Translating it yields CASSLDRQGETQYF.

This chain uses TRBV24-1 with TRBJ1-3; D unresolved. Trimming cost V 4 bases and J 0 bases, with 3 bases left between them. This CDR3 has 13 amino acids. CDR1 and CDR2 from the germline V gene are KGHDR and SFDVKD. For the CDR3, the DNA is TGTGCCACCAGTGACAGCTCTGGAAACACCATATATTTT. This gives the protein CATSDSSGNTIYF.

The chain uses TRBV27 and TRBJ2-1, with 7 bases aligning to TRBD2. Losses at the gene ends were 3 bases for V and 5 bases for J; bases not matched to a gene: 4. The germline gives CDR1 MNHEY, CDR2 SMNVEV (reference sequence). The CDR3 covers 14 residues. CDR3 in DNA: TGTGCCAGCAGTTTGAGGCTAGCGGACAATGAGCAGTTCTTC. This sequence encodes CASSLRLADNEQFF.

The chain is built from TRBV3-1 (or the pseudogene TRBV3-2) and TRBJ2-7; D remains ambiguous. The CDR3 is made up of 12 amino acids. Trimming took 0 bases from V and 6 from J, leaving 6 bases between them. In germline, CDR1 is LGHDT, CDR2 YNNKEL (reference sequence). The chain's CDR3 is CASSQDYVEQYF. The CDR3 region has the DNA TGTGCCAGCAGCCAAGACTACGTCGAGCAGTACTTC.